The rows below give T cell receptor beta chains drawn from one sample of a study of cytotoxic CD8 clonotypes in ibrutinib-treated CLL. The repertoire was sequenced with immunoSEQ multiplex PCR; TCRdb's copy has only in-frame clones and lacks some. The repertoire holds more than 300,000 clones, with more than 65% as singletons. Specimen: PBMCs, collected before ibrutinib treatment. The receptors here all came from a human donor with chronic lymphocytic leukemia. Both conserved end residues are part of each CDR3. Each record gives: CDR3 DNA, CDR3 protein, J gene, V gene, clone size, D gene. D genes are given only for firm matches. Rows give clone size only sometimes, using once, few, many, or a class for an expanded clone.

DNA: TGTGCCAGCAGCTTAGATGTTCAGGCCTACTCTGGAAACACCATATATTTT
CDR3: CASSLDVQAYSGNTIYF
J: TRBJ1-3
V: TRBV11-2
size: .
D: .

DNA: TGTGCCAGCAGCGAAGGTCAGGGCCTTAATGAAAAACTGTTTTTT
CDR3: CASSEGQGLNEKLFF
J: TRBJ1-4
V: TRBV7-9
size: .
D: .

DNA: TGTGCCAGCTCGGGAGACGGATCGTCCCAGCATTTT
CDR3: CASSGDGSSQHF
J: TRBJ1-5
V: TRBV18
size: .
D: .

DNA: TGTGCCAGCAGTTTTGGGACAGGGGGCGCCGAGCAGTACTTC
CDR3: CASSFGTGGAEQYF
J: TRBJ2-7
V: TRBV27
size: .
D: TRBD1

DNA: TGTGCTAGTGGTTTGGGTCCTCTGGGGGGTACGCAGTATTTT
CDR3: CASGLGPLGGTQYF
J: TRBJ2-3
V: TRBV12-5
size: .
D: .

DNA: TGCGCCAGCAGTGGGCTAGCGGGCTCCTACGAGCAGTACTTC
CDR3: CASSGLAGSYEQYF
J: TRBJ2-7
V: TRBV5-1
size: .
D: TRBD2

DNA: TGCGCCAGCAGCTTGCCCGGGGGGACCGACTACAATGGTGAGCAGTTCTTC
CDR3: CASSLPGGTDYNGEQFF
J: TRBJ2-1
V: TRBV5-1
size: .
D: TRBD2

DNA: TGTGCCAGCACAAGGGACGAGTACAATGAGCAGTTCTTC
CDR3: CASTRDEYNEQFF
J: TRBJ2-1
V: TRBV5-4
size: .
D: .

DNA: TGCGCCAGCAGCTTGGACGGGGCGAGCAATCAGCCCCAGCATTTT
CDR3: CASSLDGASNQPQHF
J: TRBJ1-5
V: TRBV5-1
size: .
D: .

DNA: TGTGCCAGCAGCTTAGCGGGAGTATCGTACGAGCAGTACTTC
CDR3: CASSLAGVSYEQYF
J: TRBJ2-7
V: TRBV7-8
size: few
D: .

DNA: TGTGCCAGCGGGGGGGAGAGACAGGGTAACTATGGCTACACCTTC
CDR3: CASGGERQGNYGYTF
J: TRBJ1-2
V: TRBV28
size: once
D: TRBD1

DNA: TGTGCCAGCAGCTTGTACAATTCCTACAATGAGCAGTTCTTC
CDR3: CASSLYNSYNEQFF
J: TRBJ2-1
V: TRBV5-6
size: .
D: .

DNA: TGCGCCAGCAGCCCCCTCCGGGGGGAGCAGTACTTC
CDR3: CASSPLRGEQYF
J: TRBJ2-7
V: TRBV5-1
size: .
D: .

DNA: TGTGCCAGCAGCGTAGCTTTGGTACGCAATGAGCAGTTCTTC
CDR3: CASSVALVRNEQFF
J: TRBJ2-1
V: TRBV9
size: .
D: .

DNA: TGTGCCACACTACAGGGGCACTCGGGGGCCAACGTCCTGACTTTC
CDR3: CATLQGHSGANVLTF
J: TRBJ2-6
V: TRBV15
size: .
D: TRBD1

DNA: TGCGCCAGCAGCTTGGTTCTACCCTACACAGATACGCAGTATTTT
CDR3: CASSLVLPYTDTQYF
J: TRBJ2-3
V: TRBV5-1
size: .
D: .

DNA: TGCGCCAGCAACCCGGGAGGGCGAGAGACCCAGTACTTC
CDR3: CASNPGGRETQYF
J: TRBJ2-5
V: TRBV5-1
size: .
D: TRBD2

DNA: TGTGCTAGTGGTTTCAGCCGGGACAGTGGGTACGAGCAGTACTTC
CDR3: CASGFSRDSGYEQYF
J: TRBJ2-7
V: TRBV12-5
size: .
D: TRBD1

DNA: TGTGCCAGCAGCTTAGACGGGGGCGCAGCCTACGAGCAGTACTTC
CDR3: CASSLDGGAAYEQYF
J: TRBJ2-7
V: TRBV7-2
size: .
D: .

DNA: TGCGCCAGCGCCGGGACAGGGGAGGGTGAGCAGTTCTTC
CDR3: CASAGTGEGEQFF
J: TRBJ2-1
V: TRBV5-1
size: .
D: TRBD1

DNA: TGTGCCTGGGGTAGCGGTCACCCCACCTCCTACGAGCAGTACTTC
CDR3: CAWGSGHPTSYEQYF
J: TRBJ2-7
V: TRBV30
size: .
D: .

DNA: TGTGCCAGCACTAAGGACCCCAAAAACATTCAGTACTTC
CDR3: CASTKDPKNIQYF
J: TRBJ2-4
V: TRBV6-6
size: once
D: .

DNA: TGTGCCAGTAGTATCGACAGGGGGCCCCACAATGAGCAGTTCTTC
CDR3: CASSIDRGPHNEQFF
J: TRBJ2-1
V: TRBV19
size: .
D: TRBD1

DNA: TGTGCCAGCAGTTTATCTCAGAGCACAGATACGCAGTATTTT
CDR3: CASSLSQSTDTQYF
J: TRBJ2-3
V: TRBV27
size: .
D: .

DNA: TGCGCCAGCAGCCAATGGGAGGGCGCGGATACGCAGTATTTT
CDR3: CASSQWEGADTQYF
J: TRBJ2-3
V: TRBV4-3
size: once
D: TRBD2

DNA: TGTGCCAGCGGGGCAGGGCATGGCTACACCTTC
CDR3: CASGAGHGYTF
J: TRBJ1-2
V: TRBV27
size: few
D: .

DNA: TGTGCCACCAGCAGTTTCCCGGGGGATACGCAGTATTTT
CDR3: CATSSFPGDTQYF
J: TRBJ2-3
V: TRBV15
size: .
D: .

DNA: TGTGTCAGGAGCGGGGACTCGGGGAGCAATCAGCCCCAGCATTTT
CDR3: CVRSGDSGSNQPQHF
J: TRBJ1-5
V: TRBV7-5
size: .
D: .

DNA: TGTGCCAGCAGCTTGTCGAGAAACAGGGAGCAGCCCCAGCATTTT
CDR3: CASSLSRNREQPQHF
J: TRBJ1-5
V: TRBV5-6
size: .
D: .

DNA: TGCGCCAGCAGCCAAGGAGACAGCAGTTACAATGAGCAGTTCTTC
CDR3: CASSQGDSSYNEQFF
J: TRBJ2-1
V: TRBV4-3
size: .
D: .

DNA: TGTGCCAGCAGTTTAACGGACATTGAAGCTTTCTTT
CDR3: CASSLTDIEAFF
J: TRBJ1-1
V: TRBV28
size: .
D: .